The T cell receptor beta chain described here comes from a study of shared clonotypes between healthy human individuals (dated by TCRdb to about 2020). Study-wide context: A couple of women and three men aged 18 to 49 years were included in the cohort. Different laboratories and diverse techniques were used to prepare libraries and sequence TCR repertoires, to increase sequencing depth and limit assay-specific biases. To estimate repertoire size and how much clonotypes are shared between individuals, the study performed deep sequencing of blood TCR repertoires from roughly five healthy adults. Between about 0.9 and 10 billion PBMCs per donor were obtained by leukapheresis. For each donor, three plates each were used for CD4 naive and CD4 memory, two plates were used for CD8 naive, and one plate was used for CD8 memory.

From the germline V gene, CDR1 is SQVTM and CDR2 is ANQGSEA. V was cut back by 3 bases and J by 8 bases, leaving a gap of 16 bases between them. Including cysteine and phenylalanine, the CDR3 has 13 amino acids. The DNA shown is the 39-base CDR3, in frame from base 1. The donors were healthy, HIV-negative adults who had no recently reported acute infections or vaccinations. All donors were Caucasian adults living in Nashville, Tennessee, USA. CD4+ T cells were enriched by magnetic negative selection, after which naive cells were positively selected on CD45RA and the negative fraction was taken as the memory subset. After blood collection by leukapheresis, PBMCs were isolated using Ficoll-Histopaque density gradient centrifugation and then cryopreserved in the vapor phase of liquid nitrogen. Analytical flow cytometry was used to check the purity and quantity of each magnetically sorted T cell population. Each sorted fraction had its genomic DNA isolated and then quantified by UV absorbance on a Nanodrop 2000c.

Using the deep immunoSEQ assay, multiplex PCR amplified TCR CDR3 regions from genomic DNA. Extracted genomic DNA from each cell subset was distributed evenly across all wells of several immunoSEQ 96-well plates, and each plate was treated as a replicate. For sorted subsets, about 210 ng of genomic DNA, equivalent to 30,000 or so T cell genomes, went into each replicate PCR. Purified libraries were measured with a Qubit 3.0 fluorometer, size-checked on a Bioanalyzer 2100, and measured again with the KAPA Library Quantification kit. Each immunoSEQ 96-well plate was sequenced on its own single-read 150-cycle Illumina NextSeq 550 flow cell. In the original analysis: Because only junctional sequences without quality scores were contained in the immunoSEQ output, filtering matching that applied to full-length reads could not be performed. To assign V/J genes and CDR3, sequences were annotated using PyIR, a Python wrapper for IgBLAST v1.9, with IMGT germline references. Any read was removed if the V/J assignment was weak (E-value above 1e-6), the CDR3 was missing, or the read contained stop codons, out-of-frame junctions, or ambiguous translated residues. A V3J clonotype was defined by an identical inferred V gene, J gene, and CDR3 amino acid sequence. Percentage overlap between repertoires was calculated by dividing the number of shared unique clonotypes by the size of the smaller repertoire. RTK rarefaction, the Chao1 estimator, and Recon v2.1 estimates of unobserved clonotypes were used to assess repertoire richness. OLGA was used to compute generation probabilities for all TCRbeta clonotypes that the gDNA method yielded from four donors. TCRdb holds this immuneACCESS table with in-frame rearrangements only. Some clones are missing; in checked studies, unresolved V genes explain under half, and the rest has no known cause. V and J calls and clone size follow that table, whereas D and trimming were derived from the DNA. Here the sample has 850,000 to 1,200,000 clones; 70% to 80% occur a single time. The ten largest clones represent about 1.5% of the sample.

The research as a whole found: Naive subsets generally had larger estimated clonotype richness than memory subsets did. Incomplete sequencing was indicated by rarefaction of sorted-subset datasets, despite the large sequencing depth. Sampling was restricted to blood, and TCR repertoires in tissue are likely to differ from TCR repertoires in blood. Across several donors, approximately 5% of naive CD4, 3% to 4% of naive CD8, 2.3% of memory CD4, and 0.4% of memory CD8 clonotypes were shared. The small number of donors limited the genetic and exposure-history diversity represented. Higher generation probabilities were observed for clonotypes shared by all four sorted-subset donors than for non-shared clonotypes. Based on pairwise subsampling, the degree of clonotype sharing among donors was expected to be affected by sequencing depth.

This clone was observed a few times. The clone's antigen remains unknown. One base away there is no much larger clone; base qualities are not given. The chain is encoded by TRBV29-1 joined to TRBJ1-2; the best D guess is TRBD1, with 6 bases matching. The receptor was isolated from a man between 18 and 29 years old in good health. Source material: memory CD4+ T cells sorted from blood. The cell subset or site tag for this specimen amounts to: CD45RA-negative fraction. Read as DNA, the sequence is TGCAGCGTTGAGAGGTCAGGGGCTTACGGCTACACCTTC. The encoded protein is CSVERSGAYGYTF.